The TCR beta chain described here comes from a study of cytomegalovirus exposure and HLA in healthy donors. Study-wide findings and caveats: Accurate prediction of HLA-A and HLA-B alleles (for most subjects) was reportedly achieved from TCR beta sequences. The study recorded over 150 TCR beta chains that were cytomegalovirus-associated.

This clone appeared a few times. Antigen unknown. Amplification used 60 Vbeta primers and 13 Jbeta primers. Using immunoSEQ multiplex PCR, the repertoire was profiled, and TCRdb retains in-frame clones only, with some absent. In the table there are 180,000 or so clones, around 68% of which are singletons. CDR3 size: 19 residues. Germline-derived CDR1 and CDR2 are SGHKS and YYEKEE (reference sequence). V gave up 0 bases and J gave up 1 base; unmatched junction bases: 11. The origin of this receptor is a man aged 35 to 55 in good health and CMV-seronegative. Sequenced sample: PBMCs. The chain recombines TRBV5-5 with TRBJ1-3, with 9 bases fitting TRBD1. DNA of the CDR3: TGTGCCAGCAGCTTGGATCCGGGACAGGGTTTAATTTCTGGAAACACCATATATTTT. It encodes CASSLDPGQGLISGNTIYF.